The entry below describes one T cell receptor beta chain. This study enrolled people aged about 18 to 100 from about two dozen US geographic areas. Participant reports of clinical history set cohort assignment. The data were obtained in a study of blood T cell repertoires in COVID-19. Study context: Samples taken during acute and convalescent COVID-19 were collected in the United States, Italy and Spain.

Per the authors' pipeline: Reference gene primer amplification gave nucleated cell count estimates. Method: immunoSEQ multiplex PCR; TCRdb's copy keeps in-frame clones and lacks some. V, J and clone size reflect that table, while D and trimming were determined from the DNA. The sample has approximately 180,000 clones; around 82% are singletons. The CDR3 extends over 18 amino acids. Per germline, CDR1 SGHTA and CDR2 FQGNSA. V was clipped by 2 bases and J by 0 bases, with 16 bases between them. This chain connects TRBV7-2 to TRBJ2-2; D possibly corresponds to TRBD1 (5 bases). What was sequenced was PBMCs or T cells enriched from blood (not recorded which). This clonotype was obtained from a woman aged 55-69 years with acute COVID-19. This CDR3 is CASSLTRSGAANTGELFF. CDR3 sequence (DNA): TGTGCCAGCAGCTTAACCCGCTCTGGGGCAGCGAACACCGGGGAGCTGTTTTTT. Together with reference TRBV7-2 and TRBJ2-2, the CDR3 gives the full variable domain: GAGVSQSPSNKVTEKGKDVELRCDPISGHTALYWYRQSLGQGLEFLIYFQGNSAPDKSGLPSDRFSAERTGGSVSTLTIQRTQQEDSAVYLCASSLTRSGAANTGELFFGEGSRLTVL.